Listed below are T cell receptor beta chains from one sample, sequenced in a study of T cell clonotyping in hematopoietic cell transplantation. The data were produced by immunoSEQ multiplex PCR, yet TCRdb's version contains in-frame clones alone and is incomplete. The sample holds roughly 50,000 clones, about nine tenths seen once. Specimen: peripheral blood mononuclear cells, collected before stem cell transplant. The receptors originated from a man in his sixties with biphenotypic leukemia. Some clones in this sample may be carry-over from other donors' samples. The CDR3 runs from the conserved cysteine through the conserved F or W. A D gene is named only where the DNA matches it firmly. Clone size is given for some rows only: seen once, a few or many times, or a class if the clone is expanded.

size: NA; J: TRBJ2-1; D: TRBD2; V: TRBV4-3; DNA: TGCGCCAGCAGCCCGGGACTAGCGGGAGTGGGGAATGAGCAGTTCTTC; CDR3: CASSPGLAGVGNEQFF
size: NA; J: TRBJ2-2; D: NA; V: TRBV7-3; DNA: TGTGCCAGCAGCCAAGGGGGGACGAACACCGGGGAGCTGTTTTTT; CDR3: CASSQGGTNTGELFF
size: NA; J: TRBJ2-4; D: TRBD2; V: TRBV6-5; DNA: TGTGCCAGCAGTACGCGGGGGTGGGAAAACATTCAGTACTTC; CDR3: CASSTRGWENIQYF
size: NA; J: TRBJ1-4; D: TRBD1; V: TRBV9; DNA: TGTGCCAGCAGCGCCGGGACAGGGGCTGAAAAACTGTTTTTT; CDR3: CASSAGTGAEKLFF
size: NA; J: TRBJ2-7; D: NA; V: TRBV2; DNA: TGTGCCACCGCCTACGAGCAGTACTTC; CDR3: CATAYEQYF
size: NA; J: TRBJ1-1; D: TRBD1; V: TRBV6-1; DNA: TGTGCCAGCACCCAACAGGGGCAGAGCACTGAAGCTTTCTTT; CDR3: CASTQQGQSTEAFF
size: NA; J: TRBJ2-7; D: NA; V: TRBV30; DNA: TGTGCCTGGAGTGTTTCGGCCGAGCAGTACTTC; CDR3: CAWSVSAEQYF
size: NA; J: TRBJ2-7; D: TRBD2; V: TRBV5-1; DNA: TGCGCCAGCAGCTCGGGACTAGCATCACACGAGCAGTACTTC; CDR3: CASSSGLASHEQYF
size: NA; J: TRBJ2-3; D: NA; V: TRBV5-1; DNA: TGCGCCAGCAGCTTGGATGGCGGGATCCCCACAGATACGCAGTATTTT; CDR3: CASSLDGGIPTDTQYF
size: NA; J: TRBJ2-7; D: TRBD1; V: TRBV4-1; DNA: TGCGCCAGCAGCCAAGATACAGGGGTGTGGGAGCAGTACTTC; CDR3: CASSQDTGVWEQYF
size: NA; J: TRBJ1-2; D: NA; V: TRBV5-6; DNA: TGTGCCAGCAGCGTCACCATTGGGGCCTATGGCTACACCTTC; CDR3: CASSVTIGAYGYTF
size: once; J: TRBJ1-1; D: NA; V: TRBV5-1; DNA: TGCGCCAGCAGGGTAAGCCTGAACACTGAAGCTTTCTTT; CDR3: CASRVSLNTEAFF
size: NA; J: TRBJ2-2; D: TRBD2; V: TRBV4-1; DNA: TGCGCCAGCAGCCACCCTAGGAGCGGGAGTTCCCGGGAGCTGTTTTTT; CDR3: CASSHPRSGSSRELFF
size: NA; J: TRBJ2-5; D: TRBD2; V: TRBV7-2; DNA: TGTGCCAGCAGCTTAGCGCAGGGGACTAGCGAACAAGAGACCCAGTACTTC; CDR3: CASSLAQGTSEQETQYF
size: NA; J: TRBJ1-3; D: TRBD1; V: TRBV2; DNA: TGTGCCAGCACAAACGTTGACAGGGGAGCTGGAAACACCATATATTTT; CDR3: CASTNVDRGAGNTIYF
size: NA; J: TRBJ2-3; D: TRBD2; V: TRBV19; DNA: TGTACCACCTCCGTAGCGGGGGATACGCAGTATTTT; CDR3: CTTSVAGDTQYF
size: NA; J: TRBJ2-7; D: NA; V: TRBV6-1; DNA: TGTGCCAGCAGTTGGGACCAGCAAGGAGAGCAGTACTTC; CDR3: CASSWDQQGEQYF
size: NA; J: TRBJ1-1; D: NA; V: TRBV30; DNA: TGTGCCTGGAGGGACCGTACTGAAGCTTTCTTT; CDR3: CAWRDRTEAFF
size: NA; J: TRBJ1-2; D: NA; V: TRBV5-6; DNA: TGTGCCAGCAGCCAGGAACTGGGGCGGACCACTTTCAACTATGGCTACACCTTC; CDR3: CASSQELGRTTFNYGYTF
size: NA; J: TRBJ2-7; D: TRBD1; V: TRBV2; DNA: TGTGCCAGTCTCGGGACAGTAAACTCCTACGAGCAGTACTTC; CDR3: CASLGTVNSYEQYF
size: NA; J: TRBJ2-7; D: NA; V: TRBV5-1; DNA: TGCGCCAGCAGCTTGAGCTCAGGGCGTGGGCAGTACTTC; CDR3: CASSLSSGRGQYF
size: NA; J: TRBJ2-3; D: TRBD2; V: TRBV5-1; DNA: TGCGCCAGCAGGATAGCGGGAGTGGGGGATACGCAGTATTTT; CDR3: CASRIAGVGDTQYF
size: NA; J: TRBJ2-3; D: NA; V: TRBV28; DNA: TGTGCCAGCAGGCCGCAGGGGGGAGATACGCAGTATTTT; CDR3: CASRPQGGDTQYF
size: once; J: TRBJ1-1; D: NA; V: TRBV30; DNA: TGTGCCTGGGAGGCGGTTCGGCGCGTGAAAGCTTTCTTT; CDR3: CAWEAVRRVKAFF
size: NA; J: TRBJ2-5; D: NA; V: TRBV6-1; DNA: TGTGCCAGCAGTGTCACAGGGACTACCCAAGAGACCCAGTACTTC; CDR3: CASSVTGTTQETQYF
size: NA; J: TRBJ1-1; D: NA; V: TRBV5-1; DNA: TGCGCCAGCAGCTTGGTGACTGGGGAGGCCACTGAAGCTTTCTTT; CDR3: CASSLVTGEATEAFF
size: NA; J: TRBJ1-2; D: NA; V: TRBV7-2; DNA: TGTGCCAGCAGCTTAGCCAGGCAGCTCTATGGCTACACCTTC; CDR3: CASSLARQLYGYTF
size: NA; J: TRBJ2-7; D: TRBD1; V: TRBV6-5; DNA: TGTGCCAGCAGTTCAACAGGGGTCTCCTCCTACGAGCAGTACTTC; CDR3: CASSSTGVSSYEQYF
size: NA; J: TRBJ2-6; D: NA; V: TRBV27; DNA: TGTGCCAGCAGTTTAAGTTCTTCTGGGGCCAACGTCCTGACTTTC; CDR3: CASSLSSSGANVLTF
size: few; J: TRBJ1-1; D: NA; V: TRBV18; DNA: TGTGCCAGCTCACAGTCCCTGAACACTGAAGCTTTCTTT; CDR3: CASSQSLNTEAFF
size: few; J: TRBJ2-7; D: TRBD2; V: TRBV10-2; DNA: TGCGCCAGCAAAGGAAAGACTAGCGGATCTATCGAGCAGTACTTC; CDR3: CASKGKTSGSIEQYF